Sequencing of this TCR beta chain was carried out in a study of cytomegalovirus exposure and HLA in healthy donors. PCR was performed using 60 Vbeta and 13 Jbeta primers. Data came from immunoSEQ multiplex PCR; TCRdb stores just in-frame clones and leaves some out. This sample carries approximately 180,000 clones, approximately 72% of them seen once, and the ten largest clones take roughly 2.5%. Sequences were obtained from PBMCs. The TCR comes from a human donor in good health.

Written as DNA, the CDR3 is TGTGCCAGCAGCTTGGCCCGGGACACAAGCACAGATACGCAGTATTTT. Amino acid sequence: CASSLARDTSTDTQYF. The V call is TRBV5-8, the J call TRBJ2-3, with D perhaps matching TRBD1 (6 bases). The ends were cut back, 0 bases at V and 0 bases at J, with 11 bases in the middle. This CDR3 comprises 16 residues. The V gene's germline CDR1 is SGHTS and CDR2 YDEGEE.